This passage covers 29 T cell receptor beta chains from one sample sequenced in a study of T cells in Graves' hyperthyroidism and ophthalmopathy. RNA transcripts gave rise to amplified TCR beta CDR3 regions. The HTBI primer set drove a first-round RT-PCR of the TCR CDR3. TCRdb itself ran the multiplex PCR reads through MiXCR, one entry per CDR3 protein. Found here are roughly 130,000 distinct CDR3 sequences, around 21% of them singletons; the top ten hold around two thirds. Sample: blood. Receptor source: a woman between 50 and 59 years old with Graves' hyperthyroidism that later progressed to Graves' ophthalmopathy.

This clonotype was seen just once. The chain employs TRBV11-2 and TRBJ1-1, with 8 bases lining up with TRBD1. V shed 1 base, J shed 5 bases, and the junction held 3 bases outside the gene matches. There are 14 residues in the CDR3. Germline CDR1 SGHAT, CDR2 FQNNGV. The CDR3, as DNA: TGTGCCAGCAGCTTAGCAGGGGGCGTGACTGAAGCTTTCTTT. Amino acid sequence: CASSLAGGVTEAFF. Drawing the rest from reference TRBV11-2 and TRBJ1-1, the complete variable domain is EAGVAQSPRYKIIEKRQSVAFWCNPISGHATLYWYQQILGQGPKLLIQFQNNGVVDDSQLPKDRFSAERLKGVDSTLKIQPAKLEDSAVYLCASSLAGGVTEAFFGQGTRLTVV.

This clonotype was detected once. The CDR3 region has the DNA TGCGCCAGCAGCTCAGGATCTATCAAAGCTTTCTTT. Translated: CASSSGSIKAFF. The chain recombines TRBV5-1 with TRBJ1-1; no definite D call. The germline V gene has CDR1 SGHRS and CDR2 YFSETQ. This CDR3 is 12 amino acids long. The V end was cut by 3 bases, the J end by 9 bases, with 12 bases between.

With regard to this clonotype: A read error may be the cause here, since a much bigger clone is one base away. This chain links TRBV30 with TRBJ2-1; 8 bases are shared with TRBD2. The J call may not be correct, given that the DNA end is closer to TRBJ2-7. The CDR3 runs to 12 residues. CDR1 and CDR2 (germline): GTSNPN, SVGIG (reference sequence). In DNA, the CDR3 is TGTGCCTGGAGCCGGGAGGGGAATGAGCAGTACTTC. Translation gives CAWSREGNEQYF.

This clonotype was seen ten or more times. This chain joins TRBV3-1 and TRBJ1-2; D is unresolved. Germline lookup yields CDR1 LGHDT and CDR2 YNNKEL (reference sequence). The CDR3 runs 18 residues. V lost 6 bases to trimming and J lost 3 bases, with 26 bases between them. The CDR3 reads CASSTNHGFSSEDYGYTF. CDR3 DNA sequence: TGTGCCAGCAGTACCAACCACGGCTTCAGCTCCGAGGACTATGGCTACACCTTC.

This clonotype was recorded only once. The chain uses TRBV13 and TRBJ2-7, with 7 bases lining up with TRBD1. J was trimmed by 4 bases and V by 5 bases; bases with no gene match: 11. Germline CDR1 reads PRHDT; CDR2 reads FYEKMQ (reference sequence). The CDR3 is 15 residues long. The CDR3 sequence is CASSHRQGTRYEQYF. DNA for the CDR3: TGTGCCAGCAGCCATCGACAGGGTACTAGGTACGAGCAGTACTTC.

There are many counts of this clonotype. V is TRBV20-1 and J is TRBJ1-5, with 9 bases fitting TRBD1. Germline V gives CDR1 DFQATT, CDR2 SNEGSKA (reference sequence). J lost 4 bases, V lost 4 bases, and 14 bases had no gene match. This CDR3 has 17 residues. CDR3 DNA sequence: TGCAGTGCTACAGAGGTCCGGACAGGGGTTGGGAATCAGCCCCAGCATTTT. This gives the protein CSATEVRTGVGNQPQHF.

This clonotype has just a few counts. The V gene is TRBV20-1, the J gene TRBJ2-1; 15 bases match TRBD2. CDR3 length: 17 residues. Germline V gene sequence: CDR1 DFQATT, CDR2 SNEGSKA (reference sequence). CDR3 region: CGSPGTSGRSSYNEQFF. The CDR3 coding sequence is TGCGGTAGTCCCGGGACTAGCGGGAGGAGCTCCTACAATGAGCAGTTCTTC.

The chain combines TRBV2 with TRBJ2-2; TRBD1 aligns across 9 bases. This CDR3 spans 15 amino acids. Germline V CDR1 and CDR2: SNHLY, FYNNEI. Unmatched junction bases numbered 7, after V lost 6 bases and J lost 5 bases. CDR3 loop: CASSEPGQGTGELFF. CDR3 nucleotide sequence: TGTGCCAGCAGCGAGCCGGGACAGGGAACCGGGGAGCTGTTTTTT.

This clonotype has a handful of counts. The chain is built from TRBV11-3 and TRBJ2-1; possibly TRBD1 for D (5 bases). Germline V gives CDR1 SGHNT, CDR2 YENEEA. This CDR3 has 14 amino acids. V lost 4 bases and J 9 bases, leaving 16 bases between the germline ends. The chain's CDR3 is CASSYLRVDSEQFF. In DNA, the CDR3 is TGTGCCAGCAGCTATCTCAGGGTTGACAGTGAGCAGTTCTTC.

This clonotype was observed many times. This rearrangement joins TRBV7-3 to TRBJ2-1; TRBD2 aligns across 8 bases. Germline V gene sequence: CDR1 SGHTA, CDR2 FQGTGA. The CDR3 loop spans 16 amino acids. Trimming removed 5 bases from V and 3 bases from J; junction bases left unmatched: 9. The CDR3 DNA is TGTGCCAGCAGCCTGAGAACGGGGACTAGCTACAATGAGCAGTTCTTC. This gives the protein CASSLRTGTSYNEQFF.

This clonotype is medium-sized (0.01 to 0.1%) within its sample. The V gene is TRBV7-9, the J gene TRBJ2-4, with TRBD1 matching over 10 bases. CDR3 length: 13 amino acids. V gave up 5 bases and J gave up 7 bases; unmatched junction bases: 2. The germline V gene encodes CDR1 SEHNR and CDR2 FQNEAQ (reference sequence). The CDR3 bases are TGTGCCAGCAGCGGACAGGGGGAGAACATTCAGTACTTC. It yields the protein CASSGQGENIQYF.

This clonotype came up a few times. The CDR3 loop is CASSLKGGFGEKLFF. CDR3 DNA sequence: TGTGCCAGCAGCTTAAAGGGGGGATTCGGTGAAAAACTGTTTTTT. The V call is TRBV11-2, the J call TRBJ1-4; possibly TRBD1 for D (6 bases). This CDR3 region has 15 residues. The germline V gene has CDR1 SGHAT and CDR2 FQNNGV. The V and J ends lost 2 bases and 7 bases respectively, with 14 bases between them.

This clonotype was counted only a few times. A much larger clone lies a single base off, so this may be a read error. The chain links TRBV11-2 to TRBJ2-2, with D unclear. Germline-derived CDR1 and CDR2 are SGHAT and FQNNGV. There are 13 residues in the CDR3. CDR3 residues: CTSSLSNTGELFF. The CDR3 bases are TGTACCAGCAGCTTATCTAACACCGGGGAGCTGTTTTTT.

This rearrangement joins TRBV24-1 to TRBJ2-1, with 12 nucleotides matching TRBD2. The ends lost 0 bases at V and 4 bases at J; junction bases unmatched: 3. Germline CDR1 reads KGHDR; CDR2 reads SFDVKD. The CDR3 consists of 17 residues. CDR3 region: CATSDLQTSGRYNEQFF. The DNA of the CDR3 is TGTGCCACCAGTGATTTGCAAACTAGCGGGAGGTACAATGAGCAGTTCTTC.

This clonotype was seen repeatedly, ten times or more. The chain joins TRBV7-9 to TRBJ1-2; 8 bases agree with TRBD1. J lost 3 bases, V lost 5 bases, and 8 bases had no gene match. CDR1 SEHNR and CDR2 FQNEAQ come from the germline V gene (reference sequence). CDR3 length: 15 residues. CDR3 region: CASSPSSGGYYGYTF. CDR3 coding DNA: TGTGCCAGCAGCCCATCCTCAGGGGGCTACTATGGCTACACCTTC.

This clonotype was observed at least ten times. The chain's CDR3 is CSVVRRGTYEQYF. The DNA of the CDR3 is TGCAGCGTTGTGAGGCGGGGAACCTACGAGCAGTACTTC. V is TRBV29-1 and J is TRBJ2-7; D may be TRBD2 (6 bases). CDR1 SQVTM and CDR2 ANQGSEA come from the germline V gene. The CDR3 contains 13 residues. V lost 4 bases to trimming and J lost 2 bases, with 12 bases between them.

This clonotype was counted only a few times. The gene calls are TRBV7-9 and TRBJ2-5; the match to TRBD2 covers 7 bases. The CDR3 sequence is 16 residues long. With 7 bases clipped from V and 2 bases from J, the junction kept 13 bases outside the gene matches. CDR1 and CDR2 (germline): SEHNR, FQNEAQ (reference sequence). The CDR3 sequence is CASTKSTSARQETQYF. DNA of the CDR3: TGTGCCAGCACCAAGAGCACTAGCGCTAGACAAGAGACCCAGTACTTC.

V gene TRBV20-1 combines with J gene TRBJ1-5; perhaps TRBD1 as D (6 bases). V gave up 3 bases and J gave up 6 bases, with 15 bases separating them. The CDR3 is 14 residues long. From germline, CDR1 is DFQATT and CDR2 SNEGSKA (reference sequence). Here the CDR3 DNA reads TGCAGTGCTAGTGGGCAGGGGCTGGGTCAGCCCCAGCATTTT. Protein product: CSASGQGLGQPQHF.

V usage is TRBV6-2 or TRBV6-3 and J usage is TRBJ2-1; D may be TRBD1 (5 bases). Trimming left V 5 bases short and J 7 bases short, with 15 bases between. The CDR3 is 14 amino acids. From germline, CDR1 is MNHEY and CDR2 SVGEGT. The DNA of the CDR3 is TGTGCCAGCAGTGCCGCCCGGACAAGGAATGAGCAGTTCTTC. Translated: CASSAARTRNEQFF.

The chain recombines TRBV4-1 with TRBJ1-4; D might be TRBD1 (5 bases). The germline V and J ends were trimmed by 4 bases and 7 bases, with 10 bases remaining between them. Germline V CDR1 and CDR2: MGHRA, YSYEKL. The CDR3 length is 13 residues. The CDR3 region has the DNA TGCGCCAGCAGCCCGAGCAGGGTTGAAAAACTGTTTTTT. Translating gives CASSPSRVEKLFF.

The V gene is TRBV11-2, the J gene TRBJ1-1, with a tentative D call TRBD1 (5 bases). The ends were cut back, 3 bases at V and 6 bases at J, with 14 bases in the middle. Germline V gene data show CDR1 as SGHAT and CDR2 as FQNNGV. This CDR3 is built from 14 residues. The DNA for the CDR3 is TGTGCCAGCAGCTTCGGGGCAGGGCAAGCTGAAGCTTTCTTT. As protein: CASSFGAGQAEAFF.

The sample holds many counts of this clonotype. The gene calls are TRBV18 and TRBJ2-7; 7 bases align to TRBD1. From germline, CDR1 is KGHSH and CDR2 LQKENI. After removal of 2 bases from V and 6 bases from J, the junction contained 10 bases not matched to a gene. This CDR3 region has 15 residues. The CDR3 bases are TGTGCCAGCTCACCATCCAGGGACAGATGGCGCGAGCAGTACTTC. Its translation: CASSPSRDRWREQYF.

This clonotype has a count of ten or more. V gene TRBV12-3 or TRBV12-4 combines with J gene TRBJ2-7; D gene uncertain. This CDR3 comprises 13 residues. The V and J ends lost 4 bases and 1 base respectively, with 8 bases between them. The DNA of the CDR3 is TGTGCCAGCAGTTCAACACTTTCCTACGAGCAGTACTTC. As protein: CASSSTLSYEQYF.

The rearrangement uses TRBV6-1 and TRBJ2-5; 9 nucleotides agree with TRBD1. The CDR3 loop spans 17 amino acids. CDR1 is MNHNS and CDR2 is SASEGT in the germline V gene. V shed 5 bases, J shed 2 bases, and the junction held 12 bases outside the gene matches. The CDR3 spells CASSKNWGTGSQETQYF. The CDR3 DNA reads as TGTGCCAGCAGTAAAAATTGGGGGACAGGGAGTCAAGAGACCCAGTACTTC.

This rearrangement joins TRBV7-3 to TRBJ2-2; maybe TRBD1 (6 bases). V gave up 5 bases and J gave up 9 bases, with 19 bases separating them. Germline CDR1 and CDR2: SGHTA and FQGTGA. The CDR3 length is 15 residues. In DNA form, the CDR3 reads TGTGCCAGCAGCCCTGAACAGGGCCCCCGGAGGGAGCTGTTTTTT. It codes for CASSPEQGPRRELFF.

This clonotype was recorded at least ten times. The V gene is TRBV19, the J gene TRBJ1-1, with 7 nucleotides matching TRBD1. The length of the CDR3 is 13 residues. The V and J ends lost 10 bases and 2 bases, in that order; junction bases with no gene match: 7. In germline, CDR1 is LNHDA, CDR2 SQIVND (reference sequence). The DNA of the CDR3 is TGTGCCACCCGACAGGGTGGAAACACTGAAGCTTTCTTT. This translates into CATRQGGNTEAFF.

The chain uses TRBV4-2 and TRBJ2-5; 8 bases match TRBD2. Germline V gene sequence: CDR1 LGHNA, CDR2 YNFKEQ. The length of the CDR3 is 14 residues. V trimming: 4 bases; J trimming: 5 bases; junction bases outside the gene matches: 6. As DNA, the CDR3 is TGTGCCAGCAGCCGGGCGGGAGGTTCTGAGACCCAGTACTTC. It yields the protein CASSRAGGSETQYF.

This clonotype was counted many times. This CDR3 reads CASSQVGPDTQYF. The CDR3 DNA reads TGTGCCAGCAGCCAAGTCGGCCCAGATACGCAGTATTTT. The gene calls are TRBV3-1 and TRBJ2-3; D is ambiguous. V lost 1 base and J 4 bases, leaving 6 bases between the germline ends. This CDR3 is built from 13 residues. Germline assignment: CDR1 LGHDT and CDR2 YNNKEL (reference sequence).

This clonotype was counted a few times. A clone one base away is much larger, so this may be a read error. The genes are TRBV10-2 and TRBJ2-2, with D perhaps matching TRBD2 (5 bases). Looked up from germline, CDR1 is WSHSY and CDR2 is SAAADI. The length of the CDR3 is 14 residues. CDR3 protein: CASSRGGRTGELLF. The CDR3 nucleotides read TGCGCCTCCTCGCGAGGAGGTCGCACCGGGGAGCTGCTTTTT.